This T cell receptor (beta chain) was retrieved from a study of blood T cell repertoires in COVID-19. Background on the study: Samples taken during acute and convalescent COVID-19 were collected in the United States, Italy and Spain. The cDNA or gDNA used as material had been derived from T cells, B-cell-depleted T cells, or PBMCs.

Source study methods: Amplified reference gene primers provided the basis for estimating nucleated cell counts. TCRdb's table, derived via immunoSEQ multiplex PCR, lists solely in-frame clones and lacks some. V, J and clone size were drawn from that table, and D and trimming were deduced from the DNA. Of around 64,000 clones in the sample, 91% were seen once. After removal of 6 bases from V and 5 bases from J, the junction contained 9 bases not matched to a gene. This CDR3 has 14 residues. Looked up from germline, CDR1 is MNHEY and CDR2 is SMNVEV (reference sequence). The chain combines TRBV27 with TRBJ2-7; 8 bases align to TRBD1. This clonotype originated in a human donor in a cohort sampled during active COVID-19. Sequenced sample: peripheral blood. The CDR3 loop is CASSPMTGVHEQYF. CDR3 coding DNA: TGTGCCAGCAGCCCGATGACAGGGGTCCACGAGCAGTACTTC.